Given below is one TCR beta chain in context. These data originate in a study of technical replicates of blood from a few donors. Sequencing used immunoSEQ multiplex PCR; TCRdb keeps in-frame clones, though not all of them. The sample comprises about 75,000 clones, 95% to 98% of which are singletons, and 0.18% rests with the top ten. Germline V CDR1 and CDR2: SGHTS, YDEGEE. The CDR3 contains 15 residues. After removal of 0 bases from V and 4 bases from J, the junction contained 4 bases not matched to a gene. The rearrangement joins TRBV5-8 to TRBJ1-5, with 7 bases that match TRBD1. The sequence was collected from a human donor in good health. Sequencing input: T cells isolated from PBMCs. The CDR3 reads CASSLEAGGNQPQHF. The CDR3 nucleotides are TGTGCCAGCAGCTTGGAGGCAGGGGGGAATCAGCCCCAGCATTTT.